Below, 30 T cell receptor beta chains from the same sample are listed, as sequenced in a study of T cell responses to AZD1222 COVID-19 vaccine. Only in-frame clones appear in the TCRdb table, and some are missing; sequencing was by immunoSEQ multiplex PCR. The data show about 120,000 clones, approximately 84% seen once. This specimen was peripheral blood, taken on day 0 of AZD1222 vaccination. These receptors all come from an adult in good health.

This chain links TRBV19 with TRBJ2-7; 12 bases are a match to TRBD1. Germline trimming cut 2 bases from V and 0 bases from J; bases unmatched to any gene: 2. This CDR3 is built from 16 residues. The V gene's germline CDR1 is LNHDA and CDR2 SQIVND (reference sequence). The chain's CDR3 is CASSIRGQGASYEQYF. The CDR3 DNA is TGTGCCAGTAGTATAAGGGGACAGGGGGCCTCCTACGAGCAGTACTTC.

The gene calls are TRBV12-3 or TRBV12-4 and TRBJ1-2; D gene ambiguous. Trimming removed 6 bases from V and 1 base from J, with 9 bases in between. The length of the CDR3 is 13 residues. Here the CDR3 reads CASSLGLNYGYTF. CDR3 in DNA: TGTGCCAGCAGCCTGGGTCTTAACTATGGCTACACCTTC.

This chain links TRBV28 with TRBJ2-1, with D perhaps TRBD2 (6 bases). Looked up from germline, CDR1 is MDHEN and CDR2 is SYDVKM. The ends were cut back, 8 bases at V and 2 bases at J, with 13 bases in the middle. The CDR3 contains 14 residues. CDR3 protein: CASCREYTYNEQFF. CDR3 DNA sequence: TGTGCCAGCTGCCGGGAGTACACCTACAATGAGCAGTTCTTC.

This clone was seen more than once but under ten times. The chain combines TRBV19 with TRBJ1-2, with 7 bases that match TRBD1. Germline V CDR1 and CDR2: LNHDA, SQIVND (reference sequence). With 2 bases clipped from V and 4 bases from J, the junction kept 10 bases outside the gene matches. The CDR3 has 16 amino acids. The CDR3 nucleotides are TGTGCCAGTAGTATACCCCCTGGTGACAGGGCCTATGGCTACACCTTC. This codes for CASSIPPGDRAYGYTF.

The gene calls are TRBV11-3 and TRBJ1-1, with TRBD1 as a possible D gene (5 bases). V lost 3 bases to trimming and J lost 7 bases, with 12 bases between them. The germline V gene has CDR1 SGHNT and CDR2 YENEEA. There are 13 residues in the CDR3. DNA of the CDR3: TGTGCCAGCAGCTTTGGGGCCAGGAATGAAGCTTTCTTT. As protein: CASSFGARNEAFF.

This chain connects TRBV5-4 to TRBJ2-5; a possible D gene is TRBD1 (6 bases). Looked up from germline, CDR1 is SGHNT and CDR2 is YYREEE (reference sequence). Trimming shortened V by 0 bases and J by 1 base, and 7 bases separated the two germline ends. The CDR3 runs to 14 residues. The CDR3 nucleotides read TGTGCCAGCAGCTTGGGGACAGCCCAAGAGACCCAGTACTTC. Translating gives CASSLGTAQETQYF.

In this sample, this clone turned up once. The chain uses TRBV5-4 and TRBJ2-7, with D perhaps matching TRBD1 (6 bases). Trimming pared 4 bases from V and 2 bases from J, leaving 16 bases between. The length of the CDR3 is 15 residues. The germline V gene encodes CDR1 SGHNT and CDR2 YYREEE (reference sequence). The CDR3 DNA sequence: TGTGCCAGCAGCCCCACAATACAGGGACCCTACGAGCAGTACTTC. Its protein is CASSPTIQGPYEQYF. The full variable domain, its missing parts supplied by reference TRBV5-4 and TRBJ2-7, is ETGVTQSPTHLIKTRGQQVTLRCSSQSGHNTVSWYQQALGQGPQFIFQYYREEENGRGNFPPRFSGLQFPNYSSELNVNALELDDSALYLCASSPTIQGPYEQYFGPGTRLTVT.

This clone came up once. This CDR3 reads CASSPERGPSYEQYF. The CDR3 bases are TGTGCCAGCAGCCCTGAGCGGGGGCCCTCCTACGAGCAGTACTTC. V is TRBV7-2 and J is TRBJ2-7, with 8 bases lining up with TRBD2. V gave up 5 bases and J gave up 0 bases; unmatched junction bases: 6. The CDR3 totals 15 residues. The germline V gene has CDR1 SGHTA and CDR2 FQGNSA.

The chain employs TRBV6-5 and TRBJ2-2; 9 nucleotides line up with TRBD1. Trimming at V came to 7 bases and at J to 2 bases, leaving 5 bases not matched to a gene. The CDR3 is 15 amino acids. The germline V gene has CDR1 MNHEY and CDR2 SVGAGI. The CDR3 region is CASNQQGANTGELFF. The CDR3 DNA reads as TGTGCCAGCAATCAACAGGGGGCAAACACCGGGGAGCTGTTTTTT.

This clone was seen just once. This rearrangement joins TRBV29-1 to TRBJ1-1; TRBD1 matches 9 bases. Germline V gene sequence: CDR1 SQVTM, CDR2 ANQGSEA. The CDR3 loop spans 14 amino acids. V gave up 7 bases and J gave up 5 bases; unmatched junction bases: 11. The CDR3 DNA is TGCAGCGGCCTTGCCGGGACAGGGTTGACTGAAGCTTTCTTT. It translates to CSGLAGTGLTEAFF.

In this sample, this clone turned up once. The V and J genes are TRBV10-3 and TRBJ2-2; D is undetermined. CDR1 is ENHRY and CDR2 is SYGVKD in the germline V gene. V lost 2 bases and J 5 bases, leaving 0 bases between the germline ends. CDR3 size: 11 residues. The CDR3 sequence is CAISETGELFF. The CDR3 coding sequence is TGTGCCATCAGTGAGACCGGGGAGCTGTTTTTT.

This rearrangement joins TRBV12-3 or TRBV12-4 to TRBJ2-5; maybe TRBD1 (6 bases). The CDR3 runs to 13 residues. Trimming pared 6 bases from V and 2 bases from J, leaving 10 bases between. For the CDR3, the DNA is TGTGCCAGCAGCCGGACAGAACAAGAGACCCAGTACTTC. Protein product: CASSRTEQETQYF.

This chain connects TRBV24-1 to TRBJ2-1; D might be TRBD1 (6 bases). The CDR3 has 17 residues. Germline CDR1 and CDR2: KGHDR and SFDVKD. V was clipped by 2 bases and J by 3 bases, with 16 bases between them. The CDR3 sequence is CATSDSQGALFYNEQFF. CDR3 DNA: TGTGCCACCAGTGATTCACAGGGAGCCCTCTTCTACAATGAGCAGTTCTTC.

The chain uses TRBV7-2 and TRBJ2-7; D might be TRBD2 (5 bases). Germline values: CDR1 SGHTA, CDR2 FQGNSA. Trimming took off 5 bases at V and 6 bases at J, with 14 bases between the two ends. The CDR3 is made up of 13 amino acids. In DNA, the CDR3 is TGTGCCAGCAGCGGTACGCTGGCGGGCGAGCAGTACTTC. It yields the protein CASSGTLAGEQYF.

The chain joins TRBV5-1 to TRBJ1-2, with a weak D call TRBD1 (5 bases). Germline V CDR1 and CDR2: SGHRS, YFSETQ. Trimming stripped 2 bases from V and 0 bases from J, with 11 bases between. CDR3 size: 15 residues. The CDR3 nucleotides read TGCGCCAGCAGCTTAGGTGACAGAGCTAACTATGGCTACACCTTC. Protein sequence: CASSLGDRANYGYTF.

This chain links TRBV11-1 with TRBJ2-7, with TRBD1 matching 7 bases. After removal of 3 bases from V and 6 bases from J, the junction contained 11 bases not matched to a gene. Per germline, CDR1 SGHAT and CDR2 FQDESV (reference sequence). CDR3 size: 15 residues. The CDR3: CASSLGSGGQSEQYF. CDR3 DNA: TGTGCCAGCAGCTTGGGATCAGGGGGTCAATCCGAGCAGTACTTC.

This chain connects TRBV7-8 to TRBJ2-7; 12 bases are shared with TRBD2. Unmatched junction bases numbered 10, after V lost 1 base and J lost 3 bases. The germline V gene encodes CDR1 SGHVS and CDR2 FQNEAQ. This CDR3 has 18 residues. As DNA, the CDR3 is TGTGCCAGCAGCTTAGGTCCCAATACTAGCGGGAGGAACTACGAGCAGTACTTC. As protein: CASSLGPNTSGRNYEQYF.

The rearrangement uses TRBV21-1 and TRBJ2-7; the D call TRBD2 from the table was never checked on the DNA. TRBV21-1 is an annotated pseudogene. The CDR3 runs 19 residues. The CDR3 nucleotides are TGTGCCAGCCACATCGCCGGGACTAGCGGGAGTGACCCCTCCTACGAGCAGTACTTC. It codes for CASHIAGTSGSDPSYEQYF.

The chain has TRBV12-3 or TRBV12-4 and TRBJ2-7; 8 bases line up with TRBD1. Trimming cost V 5 bases and J 3 bases; bases outside gene matches: 3. The CDR3 sequence is 13 residues long. In DNA form, the CDR3 reads TGTGCCAGCAGTCCGACAGGGGTCTACGAGCAGTACTTC. This encodes CASSPTGVYEQYF.

The V and J genes are TRBV12-3 or TRBV12-4 and TRBJ1-5; tentatively, D is TRBD1 (6 bases). The CDR3 spans 13 residues. V shed 7 bases and J shed 7 bases, with 14 bases lying between them. The CDR3 sequence: CASTTRGRQPQHF. Written as DNA, the CDR3 is TGTGCCAGCACCACCCGGGGGCGACAGCCCCAGCATTTT.

The chain joins TRBV27 to TRBJ1-1; no reliable D call. The V and J ends lost 7 bases and 0 bases respectively, with 30 bases between them. Germline V lookup: CDR1 MNHEY, CDR2 SMNVEV (reference sequence). This CDR3 comprises 20 residues. CDR3 region: CASTTKDIGPRMGLNTEAFF. Written as DNA, the CDR3 is TGTGCCAGCACCACCAAAGACATAGGACCGAGGATGGGTCTGAACACTGAAGCTTTCTTT.

The genes are TRBV7-2 and TRBJ1-1; the D gene is possibly TRBD1 (6 bases). This CDR3 is built from 16 residues. The germline gives CDR1 SGHTA, CDR2 FQGNSA. The V end lost 1 base, the J end lost 5 bases, and 17 bases lay between the germline ends. The CDR3 DNA is TGTGCCAGCAGCTTAGGAATATCAGGGGCAGCGACTGAAGCTTTCTTT. Its translation: CASSLGISGAATEAFF.

V is TRBV6-5 and J is TRBJ2-1; D call uncertain. Germline V gene data show CDR1 as MNHEY and CDR2 as SVGAGI. V was trimmed by 10 bases and J by 9 bases, leaving 10 bases between them. The CDR3 loop spans 10 amino acids. DNA for the CDR3: TGTGCCACCTCAGTGGGTGAGCAGTTCTTC. Translating it yields CATSVGEQFF.

V usage is TRBV5-4 and J usage is TRBJ1-3; D remains unclear. Germline V gives CDR1 SGHNT, CDR2 YYREEE (reference sequence). The V gene lost 6 bases and the J gene lost 2 bases, with 6 bases spanning the gap. The CDR3 is 12 amino acids. The CDR3 reads CASTDPGNTIYF. Written as DNA, the CDR3 is TGTGCCAGCACCGATCCTGGAAACACCATATATTTT. The variable domain in full, completed from reference TRBV5-4 and TRBJ1-3, reads ETGVTQSPTHLIKTRGQQVTLRCSSQSGHNTVSWYQQALGQGPQFIFQYYREEENGRGNFPPRFSGLQFPNYSSELNVNALELDDSALYLCASTDPGNTIYFGEGSWLTVV.

The chain couples TRBV7-9 to TRBJ2-7; D gene unclear. The V gene lost 4 bases and the J gene lost 6 bases, with 7 bases spanning the gap. From germline, CDR1 is SEHNR and CDR2 FQNEAQ (reference sequence). This CDR3 region has 11 residues. The CDR3: CASSSPGEQYF. The DNA for the CDR3 is TGTGCCAGCAGCTCCCCGGGCGAGCAGTACTTC.

The chain combines TRBV11-2 with TRBJ2-2, with 8 bases matching TRBD1. The CDR3 is made up of 18 amino acids. Germline lookup yields CDR1 SGHAT and CDR2 FQNNGV. V lost 1 base and J lost 1; bases outside the gene matches: 8. DNA for the CDR3: TGTGCCAGCAGCTTAGTACCCCTCGGGACAGGGAACACCGGGGAGCTGTTTTTT. Its translation: CASSLVPLGTGNTGELFF.

V usage is TRBV5-6 and J usage is TRBJ1-6; 7 bases line up with TRBD1. Looked up from germline, CDR1 is SGHDT and CDR2 is YYEEEE. The J segment lost 3 bases and the V segment lost 4 bases, leaving 1 base of the junction unmatched. The CDR3 is 14 amino acids. The CDR3, as DNA: TGTGCCAGCAGCCGGGACAGCTATAATTCACCCCTCCACTTT. Encoded protein: CASSRDSYNSPLHF.

This chain links TRBV28 with TRBJ1-1; weak D call: TRBD1 (5 bases). This CDR3 comprises 15 residues. V gave up 0 bases and J gave up 0 bases, with 8 bases separating them. Germline loops: CDR1 MDHEN, CDR2 SYDVKM. The CDR3 here is CASSLWPGMNTEAFF. The CDR3 bases are TGTGCCAGCAGTTTATGGCCAGGGATGAACACTGAAGCTTTCTTT.

The V gene is TRBV9, the J gene TRBJ1-1, with unresolved D. Germline assignment: CDR1 SGDLS and CDR2 YYNGEE. CDR3 length equals 13 residues. The V and J ends lost 5 bases and 5 bases respectively, with 13 bases between them. The chain's CDR3 is CASSAGWGTEAFF. The CDR3 nucleotides are TGTGCCAGCAGTGCAGGCTGGGGTACTGAAGCTTTCTTT.

V usage is TRBV9 and J usage is TRBJ1-3, with D perhaps matching TRBD1 (5 bases). Germline loops: CDR1 SGDLS, CDR2 YYNGEE. The V gene lost 6 bases and the J gene lost 1 base, with 14 bases spanning the gap. The CDR3 covers 15 residues. This chain's CDR3 is CASTPGGGSGNTIYF. CDR3 DNA: TGTGCCAGCACCCCCGGGGGGGGGTCTGGAAACACCATATATTTT.